The 6 T cell receptor beta chains reported below all come from one sample, sequenced in a study of identifying expanded T cells in peripheral blood. Here immunoSEQ multiplex PCR was the method, and the copy in TCRdb shows in-frame clones only, minus some. The data show about 82,000 clones, 70% to 90% seen once. The sequenced material came from blood. The receptors were gathered from a person aged 18 to 69 in good health.

In this sample, this clone turned up a few times. The chain couples TRBV25-1 to TRBJ1-2, with TRBD1 identical over 9 bases. CDR3 length: 14 amino acids. Germline V CDR1 and CDR2: MGHDK, SYGVNS. Trimming removed 6 bases from V and 4 bases from J; junction bases left unmatched: 6. CDR3 sequence (DNA): TGTGCCAGCAGGGGACAGGGAGTAATCTATGGCTACACCTTC. Residues: CASRGQGVIYGYTF.

The chain combines TRBV5-6 with TRBJ2-5; 14 nucleotides match TRBD2. There are 15 residues in the CDR3. Germline lookup yields CDR1 SGHDT and CDR2 YYEEEE. V gave up 4 bases and J gave up 5 bases; unmatched junction bases: 4. CDR3 in amino acids: CASSKTSGGAETQYF. The CDR3 DNA follows: TGTGCCAGCAGCAAGACTAGCGGGGGGGCTGAGACCCAGTACTTC.

As DNA, the CDR3 is TGTGCCAGCAGCGCCGGACAGGTGATTGGAAACACCATATATTTT. Encoded protein: CASSAGQVIGNTIYF. The chain recombines TRBV5-4 with TRBJ1-3; 7 positions agree with TRBD1. Germline V gene data show CDR1 as SGHNT and CDR2 as YYREEE (reference sequence). CDR3 length equals 15 residues. J gave up 3 bases and V 4 bases, and 7 bases lay outside the gene matches.

The rearrangement uses TRBV5-6 and TRBJ1-1; 7 positions agree with TRBD1. Trimming removed 3 bases from V and 4 bases from J; junction bases left unmatched: 15. The CDR3 has 17 amino acids. Germline V gene sequence: CDR1 SGHDT, CDR2 YYEEEE. This chain's CDR3 is CASSSQGGDRTFTEAFF. As DNA, the CDR3 is TGTGCCAGCAGCTCCCAGGGCGGGGACAGAACTTTCACTGAAGCTTTCTTT.

The CDR3 sequence: CASSVEPQQGAITDTQYF. Here the CDR3 DNA reads TGTGCCAGCAGCGTAGAACCCCAACAGGGGGCGATCACAGATACGCAGTATTTT. This chain connects TRBV9 to TRBJ2-3; 9 positions match TRBD1. With V trimmed by 0 bases and J by 2 bases, 10 bases remained unmatched. CDR3 size: 18 residues. Germline V gives CDR1 SGDLS, CDR2 YYNGEE.

This rearrangement joins TRBV9 to TRBJ2-1, with 8 bases lining up with TRBD2. The CDR3 is 15 amino acids. V was pared by 3 bases and J by 1 base, with 3 bases of the junction left unmatched. Germline loops: CDR1 SGDLS, CDR2 YYNGEE. The CDR3: CASSAAGESYNEQFF. The CDR3 bases are TGTGCCAGCAGCGCAGCGGGAGAATCCTACAATGAGCAGTTCTTC.